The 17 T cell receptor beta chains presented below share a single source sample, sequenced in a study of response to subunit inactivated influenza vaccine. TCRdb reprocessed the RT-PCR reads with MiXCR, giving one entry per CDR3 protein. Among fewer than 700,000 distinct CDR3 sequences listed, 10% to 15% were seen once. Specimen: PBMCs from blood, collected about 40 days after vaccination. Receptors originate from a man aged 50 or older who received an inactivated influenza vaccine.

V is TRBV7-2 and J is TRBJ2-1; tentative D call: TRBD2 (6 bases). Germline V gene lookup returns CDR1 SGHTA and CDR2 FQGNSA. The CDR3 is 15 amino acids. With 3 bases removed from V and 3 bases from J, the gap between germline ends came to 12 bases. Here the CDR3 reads CASSLDQGLYNEQFF. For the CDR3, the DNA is TGTGCCAGCAGCTTGGATCAGGGACTCTACAATGAGCAGTTCTTC. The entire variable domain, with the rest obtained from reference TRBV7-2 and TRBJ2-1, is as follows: GAGVSQSPSNKVTEKGKDVELRCDPISGHTALYWYRQSLGQGLEFLIYFQGNSAPDKSGLPSDRFSAERTGGSVSTLTIQRTQQEDSAVYLCASSLDQGLYNEQFFGPGTRLTVL.

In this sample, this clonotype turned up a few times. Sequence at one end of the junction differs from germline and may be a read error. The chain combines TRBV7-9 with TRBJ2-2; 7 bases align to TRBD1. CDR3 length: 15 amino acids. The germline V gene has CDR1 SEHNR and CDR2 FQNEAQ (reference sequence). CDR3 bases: TGTGCCAGCACCCCTGATACAGGGGACCCCGGGAAGCTGTTTTTT. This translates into CASTPDTGDPGKLFF.

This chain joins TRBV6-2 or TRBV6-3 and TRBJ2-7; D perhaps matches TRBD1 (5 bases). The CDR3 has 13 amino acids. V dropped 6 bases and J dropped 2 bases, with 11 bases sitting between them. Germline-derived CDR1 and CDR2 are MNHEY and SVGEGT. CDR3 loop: CASSRAAPYEQYF. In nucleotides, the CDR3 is TGTGCCAGCAGCAGGGCCGCGCCCTACGAGCAGTACTTC.

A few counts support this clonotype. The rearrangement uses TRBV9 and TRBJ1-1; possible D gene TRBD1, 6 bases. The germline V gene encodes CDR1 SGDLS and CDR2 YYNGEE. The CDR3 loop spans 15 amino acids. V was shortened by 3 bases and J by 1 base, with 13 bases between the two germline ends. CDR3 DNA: TGTGCCAGCAGCGCCTCCGGACAGAAGAACACTGAAGCTTTCTTT. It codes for CASSASGQKNTEAFF.

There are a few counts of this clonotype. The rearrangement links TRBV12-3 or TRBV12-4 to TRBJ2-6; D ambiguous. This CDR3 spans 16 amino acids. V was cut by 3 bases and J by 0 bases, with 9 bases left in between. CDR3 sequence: CASSLKQYSGANVLTF. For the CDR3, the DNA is TGTGCCAGCAGTTTGAAACAGTACTCTGGGGCCAACGTCCTGACTTTC.

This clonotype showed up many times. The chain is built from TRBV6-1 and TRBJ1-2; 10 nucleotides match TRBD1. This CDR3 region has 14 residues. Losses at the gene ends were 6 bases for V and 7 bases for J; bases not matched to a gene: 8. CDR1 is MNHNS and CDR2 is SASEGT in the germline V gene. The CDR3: CASRPRDRGSGYTF. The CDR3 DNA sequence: TGTGCCAGCAGACCCCGGGACAGGGGAAGTGGCTACACCTTC.

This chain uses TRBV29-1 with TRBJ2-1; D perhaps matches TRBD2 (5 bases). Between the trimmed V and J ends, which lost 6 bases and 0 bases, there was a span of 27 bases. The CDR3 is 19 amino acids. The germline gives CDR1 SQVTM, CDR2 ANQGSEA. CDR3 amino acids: CSVRGEAPGLASSYNEQFF. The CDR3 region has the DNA TGCAGCGTCAGAGGCGAGGCTCCGGGATTAGCGAGCTCCTACAATGAGCAGTTCTTC.

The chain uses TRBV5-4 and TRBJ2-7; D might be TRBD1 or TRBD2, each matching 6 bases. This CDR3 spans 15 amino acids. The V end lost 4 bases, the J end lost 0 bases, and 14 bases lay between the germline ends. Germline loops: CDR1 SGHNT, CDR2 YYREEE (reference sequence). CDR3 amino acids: CASSRRDTHSYEQYF. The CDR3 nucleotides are TGTGCCAGCAGCAGGCGGGACACCCACTCCTACGAGCAGTACTTC.

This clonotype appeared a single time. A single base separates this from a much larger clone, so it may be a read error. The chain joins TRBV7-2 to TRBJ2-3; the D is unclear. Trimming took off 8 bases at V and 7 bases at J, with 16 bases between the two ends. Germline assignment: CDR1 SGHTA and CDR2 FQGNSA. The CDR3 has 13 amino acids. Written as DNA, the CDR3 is TGTGCCAGCCGCACAACGATGGGGTATACGCAGTATTTT. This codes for CASRTTMGYTQYF.

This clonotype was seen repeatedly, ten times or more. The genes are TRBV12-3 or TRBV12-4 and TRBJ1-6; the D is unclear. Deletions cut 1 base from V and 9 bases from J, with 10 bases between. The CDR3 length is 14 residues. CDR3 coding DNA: TGTGCCAGCAGTTTAGGGGCTAATGGTTCACCCCTCCACTTT. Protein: CASSLGANGSPLHF.

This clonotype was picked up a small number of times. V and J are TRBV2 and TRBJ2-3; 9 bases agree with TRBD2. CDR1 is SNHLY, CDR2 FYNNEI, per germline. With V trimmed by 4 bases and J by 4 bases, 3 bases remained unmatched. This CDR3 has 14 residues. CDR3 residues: CASSVAGGADTQYF. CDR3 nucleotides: TGTGCCAGCAGTGTTGCGGGGGGGGCAGATACGCAGTATTTT.

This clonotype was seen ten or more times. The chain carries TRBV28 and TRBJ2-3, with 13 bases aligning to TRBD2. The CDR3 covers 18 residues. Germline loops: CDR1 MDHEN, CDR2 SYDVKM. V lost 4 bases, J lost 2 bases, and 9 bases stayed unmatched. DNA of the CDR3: TGTGCCAGCAGTTCTTGGACTAGCGGGAGTAGACCCACAGATACGCAGTATTTT. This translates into CASSSWTSGSRPTDTQYF.

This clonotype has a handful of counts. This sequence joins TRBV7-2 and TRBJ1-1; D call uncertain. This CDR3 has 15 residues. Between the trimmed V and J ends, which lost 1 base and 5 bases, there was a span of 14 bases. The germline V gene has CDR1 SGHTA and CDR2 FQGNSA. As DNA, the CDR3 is TGTGCCAGCAGCTTAGAACCGGGGATGGGGACTGAAGCTTTCTTT. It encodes CASSLEPGMGTEAFF.

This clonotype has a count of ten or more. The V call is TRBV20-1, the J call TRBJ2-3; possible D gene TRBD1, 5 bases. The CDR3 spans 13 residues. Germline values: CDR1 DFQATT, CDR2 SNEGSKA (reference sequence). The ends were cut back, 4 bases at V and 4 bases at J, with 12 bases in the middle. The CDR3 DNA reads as TGCAGTGCTAACTGGAAAGGGGCAGATACGCAGTATTTT. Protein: CSANWKGADTQYF.

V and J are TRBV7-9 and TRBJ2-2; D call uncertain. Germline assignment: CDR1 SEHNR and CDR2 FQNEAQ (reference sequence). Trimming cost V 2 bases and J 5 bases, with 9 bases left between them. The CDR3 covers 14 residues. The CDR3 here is CASSLTAGTGELFF. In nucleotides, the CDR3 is TGTGCCAGCAGCTTAACAGCCGGAACCGGGGAGCTGTTTTTT.

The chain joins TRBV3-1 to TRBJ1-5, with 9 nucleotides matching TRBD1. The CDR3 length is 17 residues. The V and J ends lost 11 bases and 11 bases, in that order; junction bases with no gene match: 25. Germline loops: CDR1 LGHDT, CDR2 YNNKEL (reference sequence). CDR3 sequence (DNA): TGTGCCTTCAGCCAAAGTAACACCGGGACAGGGTATGAGTCCCAGCATTTT. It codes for CAFSQSNTGTGYESQHF.

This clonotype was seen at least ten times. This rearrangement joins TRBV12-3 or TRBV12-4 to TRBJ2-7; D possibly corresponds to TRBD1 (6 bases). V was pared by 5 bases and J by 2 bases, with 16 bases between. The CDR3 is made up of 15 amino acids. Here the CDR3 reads CASSPDRLAAYEQYF. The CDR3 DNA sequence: TGTGCCAGCAGTCCAGACAGGTTGGCAGCCTACGAGCAGTACTTC.